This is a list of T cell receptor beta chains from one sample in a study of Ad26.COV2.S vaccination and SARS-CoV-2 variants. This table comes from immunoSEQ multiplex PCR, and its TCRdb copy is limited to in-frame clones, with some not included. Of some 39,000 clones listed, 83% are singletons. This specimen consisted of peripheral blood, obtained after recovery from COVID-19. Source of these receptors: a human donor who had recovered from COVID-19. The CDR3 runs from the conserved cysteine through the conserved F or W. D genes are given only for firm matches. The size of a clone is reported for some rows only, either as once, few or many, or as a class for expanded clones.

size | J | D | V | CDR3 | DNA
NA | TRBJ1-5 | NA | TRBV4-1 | CASSQFGREPQHF | TGCGCCAGCAGCCAGTTTGGGCGGGAGCCCCAGCATTTT
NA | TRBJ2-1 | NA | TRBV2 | CASSYDYASYNEQFF | TGTGCCAGCAGTTATGACTATGCCTCCTACAATGAGCAGTTCTTC
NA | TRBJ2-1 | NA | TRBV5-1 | CASSLTNEQFF | TGCGCCAGCAGCTTGACCAATGAGCAGTTCTTC
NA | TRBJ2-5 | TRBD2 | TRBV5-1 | CASSLGVTSGVETQYF | TGCGCCAGCAGCTTGGGGGTGACTAGCGGGGTGGAGACCCAGTACTTC
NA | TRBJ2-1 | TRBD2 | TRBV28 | CASNSPRLAGNNEQFF | TGTGCCAGCAATTCCCCCAGACTAGCGGGGAACAATGAGCAGTTCTTC
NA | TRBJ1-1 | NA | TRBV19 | CASSMIPGYTEAFF | TGTGCCAGTAGTATGATCCCCGGCTACACTGAAGCTTTCTTT
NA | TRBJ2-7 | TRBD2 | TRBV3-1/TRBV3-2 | CASSQVPGLDYEQYF | TGTGCCAGCAGCCAAGTTCCGGGACTAGACTACGAGCAGTACTTC
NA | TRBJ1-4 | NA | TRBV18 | CASSPWGAEEKLFF | TGTGCCAGCTCACCGTGGGGGGCAGAAGAAAAACTGTTTTTT
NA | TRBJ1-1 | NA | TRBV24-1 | CATSDFVGAEAFF | TGTGCCACCAGTGATTTTGTGGGGGCCGAAGCTTTCTTT
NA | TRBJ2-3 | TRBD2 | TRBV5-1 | CASSGGGRLGTDTQYF | TGCGCCAGCAGTGGCGGCGGGAGGTTGGGCACAGATACGCAGTATTTT
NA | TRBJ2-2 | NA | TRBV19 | CASSTAPGARVTGELFF | TGTGCCAGTAGTACTGCTCCGGGGGCGCGGGTGACCGGGGAGCTGTTTTTT
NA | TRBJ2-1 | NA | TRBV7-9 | CASSSSTTNEQFF | TGTGCCAGCAGCTCCTCTACCACCAATGAGCAGTTCTTC
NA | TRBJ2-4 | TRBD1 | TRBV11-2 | CASSLVPGQGRAIQYF | TGTGCCAGCAGCTTAGTACCGGGACAGGGGCGGGCCATTCAGTACTTC
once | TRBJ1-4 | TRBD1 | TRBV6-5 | CASSPGQVKEKLFF | TGTGCCAGCAGTCCCGGACAGGTTAAGGAAAAACTGTTTTTT
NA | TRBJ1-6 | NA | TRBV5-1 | CASSLALEDSPLHF | TGCGCCAGCAGCTTAGCACTCGAGGATTCACCCCTCCACTTT
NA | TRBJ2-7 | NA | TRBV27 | CASSSIGPPTYEQYF | TGTGCCAGCAGCTCTATCGGACCGCCGACCTACGAGCAGTACTTC
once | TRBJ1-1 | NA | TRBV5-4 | CASSTRRGAKTEAFF | TGTGCCAGCAGCACCCGCCGGGGGGCAAAGACTGAAGCTTTCTTT
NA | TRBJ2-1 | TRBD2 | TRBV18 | CASSQREALSLGEQFF | TGTGCCAGCTCCCAGCGGGAGGCCTTATCCCTAGGGGAGCAGTTCTTC
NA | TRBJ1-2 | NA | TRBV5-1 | CASSLDVFTNYGYTF | TGCGCCAGCAGCTTGGACGTCTTCACTAACTATGGCTACACCTTC
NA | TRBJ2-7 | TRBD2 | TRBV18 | CASSPQPPLAGGYEQYF | TGTGCCAGCTCACCCCAACCCCCACTAGCGGGAGGCTACGAGCAGTACTTC
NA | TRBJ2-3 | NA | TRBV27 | CASSLKSLVGASTDTQYF | TGTGCCAGCAGTTTAAAGTCTTTAGTGGGGGCTAGCACAGATACGCAGTATTTT
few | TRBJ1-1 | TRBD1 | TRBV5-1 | CASSLVAGGLMNTEAFF | TGCGCCAGCAGCTTGGTGGCAGGGGGCCTGATGAACACTGAAGCTTTCTTT
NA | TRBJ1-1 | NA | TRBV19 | CASSQGSLNTEAFF | TGTGCCAGTAGCCAGGGGTCTCTGAACACTGAAGCTTTCTTT
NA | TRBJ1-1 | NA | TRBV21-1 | CATLTGWTEAFF | TGTGCCACCCTGACAGGGTGGACTGAAGCTTTCTTT
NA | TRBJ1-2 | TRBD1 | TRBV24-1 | CATSDWYQTGQGTYGYTF | TGTGCCACCAGTGATTGGTACCAAACGGGACAGGGGACCTATGGCTACACCTTC
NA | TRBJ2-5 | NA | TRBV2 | CAMRTQQETQYF | TGTGCCATGAGGACGCAACAAGAGACCCAGTACTTC
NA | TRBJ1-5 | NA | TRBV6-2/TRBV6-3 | CASSPRGSQPQHF | TGTGCCAGCAGTCCACGGGGGTCTCAGCCCCAGCATTTT
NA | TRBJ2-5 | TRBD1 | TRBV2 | CASRLTGVETQYF | TGTGCCAGCAGATTGACAGGGGTTGAGACCCAGTACTTC
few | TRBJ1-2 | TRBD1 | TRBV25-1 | CASSELDRGSGGYTF | TGTGCCAGCAGTGAATTGGACAGGGGGTCTGGTGGCTACACCTTC
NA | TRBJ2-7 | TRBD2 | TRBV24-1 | CATSGASGSTDEQYF | TGTGCCACCAGTGGCGCTAGCGGGAGTACAGACGAGCAGTACTTC
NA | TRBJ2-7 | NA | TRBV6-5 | CASSRDTYEQYF | TGTGCCAGCAGCCGGGACACCTACGAGCAGTACTTC